This T cell receptor (beta chain) was retrieved from a study of cytomegalovirus exposure and HLA in healthy donors. Broader study findings: In a later analysis, TCR beta V- and J-gene trimming showed a link to a missense DCLRE1C variant.

CDR3 length: 14 residues. Germline lookup yields CDR1 SNHLY and CDR2 FYNNEI. Between the trimmed V and J ends, which lost 6 bases and 0 bases, there was a span of 8 bases. A remark on this clone: What it recognizes is unknown.

The primer mix had 60 Vbeta and 13 Jbeta primers. TCRdb's table, derived via immunoSEQ multiplex PCR, lists solely in-frame clones and lacks some. The sample consists of under 200,000 clones, 81% of them appearing once. The chain couples TRBV2 to TRBJ2-2; perhaps TRBD1 as D (6 bases). The clonotype was recovered from a young woman in good health and CMV-seronegative. Sequenced input: PBMCs. CDR3 loop: CASRDRPNTGELFF. The CDR3 nucleotides read TGTGCCAGCAGGGACAGACCGAACACCGGGGAGCTGTTTTTT.